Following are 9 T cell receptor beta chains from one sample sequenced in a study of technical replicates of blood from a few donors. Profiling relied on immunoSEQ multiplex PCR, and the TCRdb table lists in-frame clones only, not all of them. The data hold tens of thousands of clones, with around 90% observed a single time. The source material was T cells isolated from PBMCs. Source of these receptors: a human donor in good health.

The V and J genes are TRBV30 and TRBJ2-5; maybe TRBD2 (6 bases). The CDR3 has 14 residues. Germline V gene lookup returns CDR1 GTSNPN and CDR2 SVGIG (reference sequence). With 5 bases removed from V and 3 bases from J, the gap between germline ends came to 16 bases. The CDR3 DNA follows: TGTGCCTGGGGACCGGGACTCACGAAAGAGACCCAGTACTTC. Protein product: CAWGPGLTKETQYF.

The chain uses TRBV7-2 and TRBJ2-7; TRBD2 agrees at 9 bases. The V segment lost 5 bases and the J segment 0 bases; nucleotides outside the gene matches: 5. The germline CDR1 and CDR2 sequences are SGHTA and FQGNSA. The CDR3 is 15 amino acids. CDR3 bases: TGTGCCAGCAGCCCGATTAGCGGGAGCTCCTACGAGCAGTACTTC. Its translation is CASSPISGSSYEQYF.

Written as DNA, the CDR3 is TGTGCCAGCAGACGCCCGGGACAGAGCTCCTACGAGCAGTACTTC. It specifies CASRRPGQSSYEQYF. This chain uses TRBV11-2 with TRBJ2-7; the match to TRBD1 covers 7 bases. Germline V CDR1 and CDR2: SGHAT, FQNNGV. The V segment lost 6 bases and the J segment 0 bases; nucleotides outside the gene matches: 8. This CDR3 is built from 15 residues.

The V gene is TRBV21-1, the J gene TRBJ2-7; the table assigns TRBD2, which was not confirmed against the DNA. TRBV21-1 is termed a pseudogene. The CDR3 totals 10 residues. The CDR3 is CASSNREQYF. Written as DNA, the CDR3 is TGTGCCAGCAGCAATCGCGAGCAGTACTTC.

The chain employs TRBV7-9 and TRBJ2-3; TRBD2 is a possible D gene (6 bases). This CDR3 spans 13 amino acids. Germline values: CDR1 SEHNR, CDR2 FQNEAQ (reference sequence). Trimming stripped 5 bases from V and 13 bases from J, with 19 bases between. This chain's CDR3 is CASSPPGGLEKYF. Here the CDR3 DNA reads TGTGCCAGCAGCCCCCCCGGGGGTTTGGAGAAGTATTTT. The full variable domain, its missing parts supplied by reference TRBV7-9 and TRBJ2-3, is DTGVSQNPRHKITKRGQNVTFRCDPISEHNRLYWYRQTLGQGPEFLTYFQNEAQLEKSRLLSDRFSAERPKGSFSTLEIQRTEQGDSAMYLCASSPPGGLEKYFGPGTRLTVL.

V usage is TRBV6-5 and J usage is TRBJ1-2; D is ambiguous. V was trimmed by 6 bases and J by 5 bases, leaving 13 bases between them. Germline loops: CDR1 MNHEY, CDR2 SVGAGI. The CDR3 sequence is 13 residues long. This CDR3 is CASRTGPGYGYTF. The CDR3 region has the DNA TGTGCCAGCAGAACCGGGCCGGGGTATGGCTACACCTTC.

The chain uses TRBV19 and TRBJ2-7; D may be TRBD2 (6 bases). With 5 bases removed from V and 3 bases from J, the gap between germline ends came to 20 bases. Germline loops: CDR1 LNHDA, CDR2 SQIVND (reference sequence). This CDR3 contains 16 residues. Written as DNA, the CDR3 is TGTGCCAGTAGTTATTTCGACTCGGAGGGTCGCTACGAGCAGTACTTC. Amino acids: CASSYFDSEGRYEQYF.

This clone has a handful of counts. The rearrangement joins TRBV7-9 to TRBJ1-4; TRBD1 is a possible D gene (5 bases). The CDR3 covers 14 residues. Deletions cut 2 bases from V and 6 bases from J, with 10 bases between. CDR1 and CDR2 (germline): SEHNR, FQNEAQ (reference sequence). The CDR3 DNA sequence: TGTGCCAGCAGCTTAAACAGGCCGGATGAAAAACTGTTTTTT. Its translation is CASSLNRPDEKLFF.

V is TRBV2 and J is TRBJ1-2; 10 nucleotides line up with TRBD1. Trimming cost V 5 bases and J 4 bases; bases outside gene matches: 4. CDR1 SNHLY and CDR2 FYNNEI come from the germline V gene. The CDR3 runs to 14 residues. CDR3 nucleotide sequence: TGTGCCAGCAGTCGGGACAGGGGTACCTATGGCTACACCTTC. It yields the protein CASSRDRGTYGYTF.